Listed here are 6 T cell receptor beta chains from one sample, sequenced in a study of cytomegalovirus exposure and HLA in healthy donors. Both 60 Vbeta primers and 13 Jbeta primers went into the PCR. Data came from immunoSEQ multiplex PCR; TCRdb stores just in-frame clones and leaves some out. The repertoire holds about 120,000 clones, with 65% to 85% as singletons. The sequenced sample consisted of PBMCs. These receptors came from a middle-aged man in good health and CMV-seropositive.

The V and J genes are TRBV9 and TRBJ1-5; TRBD1 aligns across 7 bases. With V trimmed by 3 bases and J by 4 bases, 13 bases remained unmatched. CDR1 SGDLS and CDR2 YYNGEE come from the germline V gene. This CDR3 spans 17 amino acids. The CDR3 region has the DNA TGTGCCAGCAGCGCCGAAGGGACAGCCCTGGGTAATCAGCCCCAGCATTTT. Residues: CASSAEGTALGNQPQHF.

The chain joins TRBV14 to TRBJ2-1; 8 bases are shared with TRBD1. The CDR3 is made up of 16 amino acids. The germline CDR1 and CDR2 sequences are SGHDN and FVKESK. The V and J ends lost 3 bases and 4 bases, in that order; junction bases with no gene match: 8. CDR3 DNA sequence: TGTGCCAGCAGCCAGGACCGGGACAGGAGTTACAATGAGCAGTTCTTC. The encoded protein is CASSQDRDRSYNEQFF.

The V and J genes are TRBV5-8 and TRBJ1-1, with 7 nucleotides matching TRBD1. Trimming took 3 bases from V and 7 from J; bases not matched to a gene: 6. The CDR3 loop spans 13 amino acids. Looked up from germline, CDR1 is SGHTS and CDR2 is YDEGEE. The CDR3 nucleotides read TGTGCCAGCAGCTGGACAGGCTTTGGTGAAGCTTTCTTT. It encodes CASSWTGFGEAFF.

The rearrangement uses TRBV4-1 and TRBJ2-5; 11 nucleotides align to TRBD1. Germline values: CDR1 MGHRA, CDR2 YSYEKL. V shed 0 bases and J 4 bases; nucleotides not matched to a gene: 4. The CDR3 has 16 amino acids. DNA of the CDR3: TGCGCCAGCAGCCAAGAATGGGGACAGGGGGTAGAGACCCAGTACTTC. Residues: CASSQEWGQGVETQYF.

This clone was detected once. Written as DNA, the CDR3 is TGTGCCAGCAGTCAAGACTTTTCGGACATTCAGTACTTC. It encodes CASSQDFSDIQYF. This rearrangement joins TRBV7-2 to TRBJ2-4; D gene ambiguous. Germline loops: CDR1 SGHTA, CDR2 FQGNSA. This CDR3 spans 13 amino acids. Trimming left V 6 bases short and J 8 bases short, with 14 bases between.

This chain connects TRBV29-1 to TRBJ1-2, with 11 bases identical to TRBD1. The CDR3 contains 12 residues. Losses at the gene ends were 7 bases for V and 8 bases for J; bases not matched to a gene: 6. Germline loops: CDR1 SQVTM, CDR2 ANQGSEA. CDR3: CSGADRGRGYTF. The CDR3 DNA is TGCAGCGGAGCGGACAGGGGGCGAGGCTACACCTTC.